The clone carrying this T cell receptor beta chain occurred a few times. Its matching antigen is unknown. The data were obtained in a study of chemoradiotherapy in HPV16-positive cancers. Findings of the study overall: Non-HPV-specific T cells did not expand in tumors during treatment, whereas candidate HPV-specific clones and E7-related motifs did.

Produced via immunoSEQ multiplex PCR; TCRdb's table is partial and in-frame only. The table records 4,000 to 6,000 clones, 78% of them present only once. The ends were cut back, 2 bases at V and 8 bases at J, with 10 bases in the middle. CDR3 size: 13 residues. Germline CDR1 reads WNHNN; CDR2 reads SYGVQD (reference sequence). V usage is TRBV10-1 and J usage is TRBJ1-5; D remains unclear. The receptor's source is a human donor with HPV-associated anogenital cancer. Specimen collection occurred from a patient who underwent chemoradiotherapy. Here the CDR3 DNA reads TGCGCCAGCAGTGAGAAGGATTTGGAGCCCCAGCATTTT. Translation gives CASSEKDLEPQHF.